The entry below describes one T cell receptor (beta chain). Its antigen remains unidentified. The sample comes from a study of beta chain features in type 1 diabetes. The study, taken as a whole, reports: Whether TCRB rearrangement is influenced by HLA type went unresolved here. Whatever favoring of shorter templates PCR might show would apply equally to patients and controls. An over-representation of cells with high TCR expression could result from cDNA sequencing.

Investigators reverse transcribed all isolated RNA, so they sequenced expressed TCRB transcripts. The assay was immunoSEQ multiplex PCR, and TCRdb's table has in-frame clones only and misses some. The table includes 400,000 to 450,000 clones, 11% to 15% detected once. V was pared by 5 bases and J by 1 base, with 8 bases between. The CDR3 runs to 13 residues. Germline V lookup: CDR1 SGHNT, CDR2 YYREEE (reference sequence). The chain carries TRBV5-4 and TRBJ2-3; D call uncertain. Sequencing input: naive CD4+ T cells from blood. The TCR originated in a man between 25 and 39 years old in good health. CDR3 in amino acids: CASRLARTDTQYF. The CDR3 DNA is TGTGCCAGCAGGTTAGCCCGCACAGATACGCAGTATTTT.